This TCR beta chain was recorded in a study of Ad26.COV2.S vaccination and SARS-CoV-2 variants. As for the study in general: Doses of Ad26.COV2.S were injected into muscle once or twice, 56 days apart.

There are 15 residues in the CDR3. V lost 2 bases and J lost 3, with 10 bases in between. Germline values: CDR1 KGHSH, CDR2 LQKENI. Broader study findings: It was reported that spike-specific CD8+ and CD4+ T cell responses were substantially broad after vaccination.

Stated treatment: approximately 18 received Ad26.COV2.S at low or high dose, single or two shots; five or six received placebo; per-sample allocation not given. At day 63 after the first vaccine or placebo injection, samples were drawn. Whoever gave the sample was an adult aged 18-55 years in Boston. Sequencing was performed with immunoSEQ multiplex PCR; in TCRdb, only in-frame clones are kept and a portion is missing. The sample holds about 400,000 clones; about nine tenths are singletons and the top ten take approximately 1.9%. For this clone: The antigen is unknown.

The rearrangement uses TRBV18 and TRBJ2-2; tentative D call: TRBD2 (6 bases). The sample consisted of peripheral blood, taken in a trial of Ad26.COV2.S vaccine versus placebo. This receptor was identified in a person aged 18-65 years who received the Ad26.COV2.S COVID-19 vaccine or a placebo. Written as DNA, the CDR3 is TGTGCCAGCTCACCAACGGGGGTGGACACCGGGGAGCTGTTTTTT. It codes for CASSPTGVDTGELFF.